The 16 T cell receptor beta chains presented below share a single source sample, sequenced in a study of identical twins. A single record per CDR3 protein comes from TCRdb applying MiXCR to the 5' RACE reads. The sample records around 690,000 distinct CDR3 sequences, less than 25% being singletons. These records were also assigned to another study, of T cells expressing NK-cell markers.

The sample taken for sequencing was PBMCs. The receptor source for this set is a young woman in good health.

The chain carries TRBV5-1 and TRBJ2-5; 11 bases are shared with TRBD1. V trimming: 3 bases; J trimming: 5 bases; junction bases outside the gene matches: 3. Looked up from germline, CDR1 is SGHRS and CDR2 is YFSETQ. This CDR3 is 14 amino acids long. The CDR3 bases are TGCGCCAGCAGCTCGGACAGGGGGCAGGAGACCCAGTACTTC. Translating it yields CASSSDRGQETQYF.

This clonotype has only a few counts. The chain recombines TRBV11-2 with TRBJ2-5, with D possibly being TRBD1 (5 bases). The CDR3 covers 18 residues. Germline CDR1 is SGHAT and CDR2 is FQNNGV. The V end was cut by 0 bases, the J end by 2 bases, with 19 bases between. In DNA, the CDR3 is TGTGCCAGCAGCTTAGATCTGGTGGGAAGGGGTGAACAAGAGACCCAGTACTTC. Translated, it gives CASSLDLVGRGEQETQYF.

This clonotype appeared a few times. The rearrangement uses TRBV9 and TRBJ2-3; TRBD1 is a possible D gene (5 bases). CDR3 size: 14 residues. In germline, CDR1 is SGDLS, CDR2 YYNGEE. Trimming took 4 bases from V and 0 from J, leaving 9 bases between them. CDR3 sequence: CASSPWGSTDTQYF. In DNA, the CDR3 is TGTGCCAGCAGCCCCTGGGGCAGCACAGATACGCAGTATTTT.

This chain connects TRBV20-1 to TRBJ2-1; possible D gene TRBD2, 6 bases. There are 13 residues in the CDR3. V was clipped by 7 bases and J by 1 base, with 11 bases between them. The V gene's germline CDR1 is DFQATT and CDR2 SNEGSKA (reference sequence). The chain's CDR3 is CSGGTTSYNEQFF. CDR3 coding DNA: TGCAGTGGCGGGACGACGTCCTACAATGAGCAGTTCTTC.

In its sample, this clonotype was seen a few times. The chain joins TRBV7-9 to TRBJ1-2, with 8 bases aligning to TRBD1. The length of the CDR3 is 13 residues. With 8 bases clipped from V and 3 bases from J, the junction kept 5 bases outside the gene matches. From germline, CDR1 is SEHNR and CDR2 FQNEAQ (reference sequence). The CDR3 sequence is CASRQGQHYGYTF. The CDR3 DNA follows: TGTGCCAGCCGACAGGGGCAACACTATGGCTACACCTTC.

This clonotype was recorded a few times. This chain joins TRBV20-1 and TRBJ2-7, with 10 bases lining up with TRBD2. Germline CDR1 and CDR2: DFQATT and SNEGSKA (reference sequence). There are 15 residues in the CDR3. Unmatched junction bases numbered 6, after V lost 0 bases and J lost 4 bases. The chain's CDR3 is CSARDPSGSGYEQYF. For the CDR3, the DNA is TGCAGTGCTAGAGATCCTAGCGGGAGTGGATACGAGCAGTACTTC.

This clonotype was seen more than once but under ten times. The V call is TRBV25-1, the J call TRBJ1-4, with D tentatively TRBD1 (6 bases). Trimming stripped 6 bases from V and 4 bases from J, with 12 bases between. Germline V CDR1 and CDR2: MGHDK, SYGVNS. There are 14 residues in the CDR3. In nucleotides, the CDR3 is TGTGCCAGCAGCGAGGGGGGAATTAATGAAAAACTGTTTTTT. Encoded protein: CASSEGGINEKLFF.

This clonotype was seen at least ten times. The chain's CDR3 is CSARYGASSDTQYF. DNA for the CDR3: TGCAGTGCTAGGTACGGGGCATCATCAGATACGCAGTATTTT. This chain links TRBV20-1 with TRBJ2-3; perhaps D is TRBD1 or TRBD2 (5 bases each). The length of the CDR3 is 14 residues. The germline V gene has CDR1 DFQATT and CDR2 SNEGSKA (reference sequence). Trimming left V 3 bases short and J 4 bases short, with 14 bases between.

The chain joins TRBV10-3 to TRBJ1-2; the match to TRBD1 covers 8 bases. V shed 8 bases and J 7 bases; nucleotides not matched to a gene: 3. Germline lookup yields CDR1 ENHRY and CDR2 SYGVKD. The CDR3 spans 11 residues. The CDR3 DNA sequence: TGTGCCATCGGGGGGACAGGTGGCTACACCTTC. Translating gives CAIGGTGGYTF.

The table lists this clonotype with many counts. The chain has TRBV5-1 and TRBJ1-4; a weak D match, TRBD1 (5 bases). Germline V lookup: CDR1 SGHRS, CDR2 YFSETQ. Trimming cost V 4 bases and J 9 bases, with 25 bases left between them. The CDR3 loop spans 17 amino acids. CDR3 sequence: CASSGYDNRPLRKKLFF. The CDR3 coding sequence is TGCGCCAGCAGCGGATACGACAACAGGCCGCTGCGGAAAAAACTGTTTTTT.

The CDR3 reads CASSYSGGVKEQFF. The CDR3 DNA is TGTGCCAGCAGTTACTCTGGAGGGGTTAAGGAGCAGTTCTTC. The chain links TRBV6-2 or TRBV6-3 to TRBJ2-1, with a weak D call TRBD2 (6 bases). Germline V gives CDR1 MNHEY, CDR2 SVGEGT. The CDR3 consists of 14 residues. Trimming left V 0 bases short and J 10 bases short, with 13 bases between.

V gene TRBV7-9 combines with J gene TRBJ1-1; D gene ambiguous. V lost 5 bases and J 4 bases, leaving 14 bases between the germline ends. Germline CDR1 reads SEHNR; CDR2 reads FQNEAQ (reference sequence). The CDR3 runs to 14 residues. CDR3 protein: CASSIEGVGTEAFF. In DNA, the CDR3 is TGTGCCAGCAGCATCGAGGGCGTGGGCACTGAAGCTTTCTTT.

CDR3 sequence: CASATGISYNEQFF. Written as DNA, the CDR3 is TGTGCCAGTGCGACAGGGATCTCCTACAATGAGCAGTTCTTC. The V and J genes are TRBV19 and TRBJ2-1, with TRBD1 identical over 7 bases. CDR3 size: 14 residues. V was clipped by 8 bases and J by 0 bases; unmatched bases: 4. Germline CDR1 LNHDA, CDR2 SQIVND (reference sequence). The variable domain in full, with the rest retrieved from reference TRBV19 and TRBJ2-1, is DGGITQSPKYLFRKEGQNVTLSCEQNLNHDAMYWYRQDPGQGLRLIYYSQIVNDFQKGDIAEGYSVSREKKESFPLTVTSAQKNPTAFYLCASATGISYNEQFFGPGTRLTVL.

V is TRBV6-2 or TRBV6-3 and J is TRBJ2-7, with a weak D call TRBD1 (6 bases). This CDR3 spans 13 amino acids. V lost 8 bases, J lost 5 bases, and 16 bases lay in between. Germline lookup yields CDR1 MNHEY and CDR2 SVGEGT. CDR3 DNA: TGTGCCAGCGCGAACAGGGTTTCGAACGAGCAGTACTTC. This encodes CASANRVSNEQYF.

The sample holds a few counts of this clonotype. The gene calls are TRBV20-1 and TRBJ2-3; D tentatively fits TRBD1 or TRBD2 (5 bases each). Trimming left V 3 bases short and J 4 bases short, with 11 bases between. The CDR3 covers 13 residues. Germline CDR1 DFQATT, CDR2 SNEGSKA (reference sequence). The CDR3 loop is CSARGVGPDTQYF. The CDR3 DNA follows: TGCAGTGCTAGGGGGGTGGGTCCAGATACGCAGTATTTT.

This clonotype was picked up a small number of times. The chain carries TRBV4-1 and TRBJ2-1; perhaps D is TRBD1 or TRBD2 (5 bases each). CDR3 size: 15 residues. With 0 bases removed from V and 9 bases from J, the gap between germline ends came to 15 bases. The germline CDR1 and CDR2 sequences are MGHRA and YSYEKL. The CDR3 nucleotides read TGCGCCAGCAGCCAAGATGGGGGAGCAATAGGTGAGCAGTTCTTC. Its translation is CASSQDGGAIGEQFF.